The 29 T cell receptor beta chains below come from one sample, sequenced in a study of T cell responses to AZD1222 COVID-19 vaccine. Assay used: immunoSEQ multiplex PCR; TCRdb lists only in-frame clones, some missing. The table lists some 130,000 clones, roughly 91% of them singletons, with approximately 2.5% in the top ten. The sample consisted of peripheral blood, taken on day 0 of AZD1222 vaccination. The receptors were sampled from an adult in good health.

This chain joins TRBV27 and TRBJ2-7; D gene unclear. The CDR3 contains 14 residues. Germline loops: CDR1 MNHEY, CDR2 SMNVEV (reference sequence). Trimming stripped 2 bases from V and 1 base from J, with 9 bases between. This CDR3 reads CASSLLAGSYEQYF. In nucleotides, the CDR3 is TGTGCCAGCAGTTTACTCGCCGGGTCCTACGAGCAGTACTTC.

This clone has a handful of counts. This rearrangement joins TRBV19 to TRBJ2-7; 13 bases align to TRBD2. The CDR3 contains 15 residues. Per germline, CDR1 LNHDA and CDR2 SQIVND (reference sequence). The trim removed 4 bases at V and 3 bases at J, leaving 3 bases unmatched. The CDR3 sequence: CASSRGLAGDYEQYF. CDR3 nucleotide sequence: TGTGCCAGTAGTAGAGGACTAGCGGGAGACTACGAGCAGTACTTC. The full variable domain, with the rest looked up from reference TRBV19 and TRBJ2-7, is DGGITQSPKYLFRKEGQNVTLSCEQNLNHDAMYWYRQDPGQGLRLIYYSQIVNDFQKGDIAEGYSVSREKKESFPLTVTSAQKNPTAFYLCASSRGLAGDYEQYFGPGTRLTVT.

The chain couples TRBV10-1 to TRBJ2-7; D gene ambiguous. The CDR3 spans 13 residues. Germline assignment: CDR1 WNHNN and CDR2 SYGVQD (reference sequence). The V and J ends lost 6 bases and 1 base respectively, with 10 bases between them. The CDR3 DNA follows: TGCGCCAGCAGGATCAAATCGTCCTACGAGCAGTACTTC. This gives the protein CASRIKSSYEQYF.

CDR3 coding DNA: TGCGCCAGCAGCTTGCGGGGTGAGGATGGCTACACCTTC. This gives the protein CASSLRGEDGYTF. The chain is built from TRBV5-1 and TRBJ1-2; D is ambiguous. Germline V gene data show CDR1 as SGHRS and CDR2 as YFSETQ. The CDR3 length is 13 residues. Deletions cut 1 base from V and 6 bases from J, with 10 bases between.

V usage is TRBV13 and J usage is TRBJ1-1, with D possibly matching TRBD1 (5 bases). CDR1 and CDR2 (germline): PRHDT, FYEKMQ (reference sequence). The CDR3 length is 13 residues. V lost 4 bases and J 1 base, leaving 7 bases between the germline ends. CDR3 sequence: CASSSTGNTEAFF. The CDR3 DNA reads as TGTGCCAGCAGCTCTACAGGGAACACTGAAGCTTTCTTT.

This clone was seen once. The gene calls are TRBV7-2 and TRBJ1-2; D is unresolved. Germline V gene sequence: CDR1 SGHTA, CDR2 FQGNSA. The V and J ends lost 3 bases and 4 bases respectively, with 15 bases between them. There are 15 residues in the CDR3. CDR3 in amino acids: CASSLNLAFIYGYTF. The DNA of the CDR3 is TGTGCCAGCAGCTTGAATTTAGCGTTCATCTATGGCTACACCTTC.

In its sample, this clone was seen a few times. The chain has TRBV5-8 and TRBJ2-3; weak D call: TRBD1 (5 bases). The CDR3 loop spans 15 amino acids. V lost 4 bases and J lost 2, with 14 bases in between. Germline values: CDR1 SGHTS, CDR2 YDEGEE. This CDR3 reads CASSPDQGLTDTQYF. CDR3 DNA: TGTGCCAGCAGCCCGGACCAGGGTCTCACAGATACGCAGTATTTT.

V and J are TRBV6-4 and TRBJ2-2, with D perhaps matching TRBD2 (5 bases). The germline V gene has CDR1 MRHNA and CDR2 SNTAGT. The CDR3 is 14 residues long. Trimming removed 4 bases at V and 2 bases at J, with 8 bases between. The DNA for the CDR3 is TGTGCCAGCAGTGCAACTAGAAACACCGGGGAGCTGTTTTTT. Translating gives CASSATRNTGELFF.

The CDR3 sequence: CASSYQLGNSPLHF. CDR3 nucleotide sequence: TGTGCCAGCAGTTATCAGTTGGGTAATTCACCCCTCCACTTT. The chain combines TRBV6-2 or TRBV6-3 with TRBJ1-6; D not certain. The V and J ends lost 3 bases and 6 bases respectively, with 9 bases between them. The CDR3 loop spans 14 amino acids. The germline CDR1 and CDR2 sequences are MNHEY and SVGEGT.

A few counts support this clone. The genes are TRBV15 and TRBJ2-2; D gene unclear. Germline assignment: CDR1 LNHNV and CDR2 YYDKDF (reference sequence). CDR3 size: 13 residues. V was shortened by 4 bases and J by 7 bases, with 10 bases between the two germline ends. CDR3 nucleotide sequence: TGTGCCACCAGCATTCAGTTGGACGGGGAGCTGTTTTTT. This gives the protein CATSIQLDGELFF.

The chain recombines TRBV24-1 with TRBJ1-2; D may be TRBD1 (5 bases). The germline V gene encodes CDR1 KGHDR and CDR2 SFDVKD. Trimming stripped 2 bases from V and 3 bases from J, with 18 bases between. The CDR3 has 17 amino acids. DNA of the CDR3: TGTGCCACCAGTGATTGGGACCGCTTTTCCGGGGACTATGGCTACACCTTC. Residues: CATSDWDRFSGDYGYTF.

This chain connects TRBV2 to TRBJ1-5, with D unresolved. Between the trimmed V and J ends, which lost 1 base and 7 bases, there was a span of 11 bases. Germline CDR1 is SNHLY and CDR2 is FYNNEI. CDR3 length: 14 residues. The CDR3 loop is CASSEVQLGQPQHF. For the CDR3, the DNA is TGTGCCAGCAGTGAAGTGCAGTTAGGCCAGCCCCAGCATTTT.

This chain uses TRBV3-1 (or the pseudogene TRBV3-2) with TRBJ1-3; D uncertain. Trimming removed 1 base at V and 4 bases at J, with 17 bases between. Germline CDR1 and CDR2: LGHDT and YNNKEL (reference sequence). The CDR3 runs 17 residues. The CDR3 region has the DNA TGTGCCAGCAGCCAAGTGCCCTCACGAGGGTTGGGAAACACCATATATTTT. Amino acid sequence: CASSQVPSRGLGNTIYF.

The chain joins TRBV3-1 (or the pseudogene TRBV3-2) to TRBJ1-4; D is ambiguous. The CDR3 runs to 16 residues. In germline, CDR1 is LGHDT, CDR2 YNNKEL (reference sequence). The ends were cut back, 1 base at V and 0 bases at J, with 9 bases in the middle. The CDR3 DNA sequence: TGTGCCAGCAGCCAAGGGTCGTCCGCAACTAATGAAAAACTGTTTTTT. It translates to CASSQGSSATNEKLFF.

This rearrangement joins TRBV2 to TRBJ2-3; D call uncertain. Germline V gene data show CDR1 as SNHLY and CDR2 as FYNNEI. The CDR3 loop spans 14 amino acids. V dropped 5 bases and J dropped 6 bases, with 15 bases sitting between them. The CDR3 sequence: CASSPRFYGDTQYF. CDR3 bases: TGTGCCAGCAGTCCCCGATTTTACGGGGATACGCAGTATTTT. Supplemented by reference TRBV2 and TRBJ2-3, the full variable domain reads EPEVTQTPSHQVTQMGQEVILRCVPISNHLYFYWYRQILGQKVEFLVSFYNNEISEKSEIFDDQFSVERPDGSNFTLKIRSTKLEDSAMYFCASSPRFYGDTQYFGPGTRLTVL.

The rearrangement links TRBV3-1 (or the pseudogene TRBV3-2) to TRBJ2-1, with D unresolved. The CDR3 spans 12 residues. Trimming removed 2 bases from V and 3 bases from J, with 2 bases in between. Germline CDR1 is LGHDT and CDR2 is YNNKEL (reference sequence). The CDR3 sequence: CASSQHYNEQFF. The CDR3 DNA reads TGTGCCAGCAGCCAACACTACAATGAGCAGTTCTTC.

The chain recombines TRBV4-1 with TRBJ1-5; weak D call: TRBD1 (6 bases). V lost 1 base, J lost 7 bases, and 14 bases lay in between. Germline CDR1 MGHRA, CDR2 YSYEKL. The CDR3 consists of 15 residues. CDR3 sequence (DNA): TGCGCCAGCAGCCAAGTTTTCGGGGGCGACCAGCCCCAGCATTTT. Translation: CASSQVFGGDQPQHF.

In DNA form, the CDR3 reads TGTGCCAGCAGGCCTCTGGGAATAGCGGATACGCAGTATTTT. Its translation: CASRPLGIADTQYF. This chain links TRBV28 with TRBJ2-3, with TRBD2 as a possible D gene (5 bases). The CDR3 consists of 14 residues. The germline V gene has CDR1 MDHEN and CDR2 SYDVKM. V dropped 6 bases and J dropped 6 bases, with 16 bases sitting between them.

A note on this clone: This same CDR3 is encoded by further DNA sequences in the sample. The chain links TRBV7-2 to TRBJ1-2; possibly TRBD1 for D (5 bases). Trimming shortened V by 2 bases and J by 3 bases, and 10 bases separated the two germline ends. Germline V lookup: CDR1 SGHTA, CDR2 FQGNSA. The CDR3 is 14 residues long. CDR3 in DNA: TGTGCCAGCAGCTTAACTGGGGGGGACTATGGCTACACCTTC. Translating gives CASSLTGGDYGYTF.

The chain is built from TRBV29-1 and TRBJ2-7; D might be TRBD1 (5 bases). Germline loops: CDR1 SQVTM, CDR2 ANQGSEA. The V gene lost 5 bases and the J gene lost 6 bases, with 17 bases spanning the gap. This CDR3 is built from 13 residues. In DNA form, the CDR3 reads TGCAGCGTTATCCCGAGCAGGGTCAGCGAGCAGTACTTC. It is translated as CSVIPSRVSEQYF.

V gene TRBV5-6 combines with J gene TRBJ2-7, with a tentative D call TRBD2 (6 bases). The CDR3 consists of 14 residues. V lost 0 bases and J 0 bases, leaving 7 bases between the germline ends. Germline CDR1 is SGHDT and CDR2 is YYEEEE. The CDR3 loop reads CASSLGDSSYEQYF. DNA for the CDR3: TGTGCCAGCAGCTTGGGGGACTCCTCCTACGAGCAGTACTTC.

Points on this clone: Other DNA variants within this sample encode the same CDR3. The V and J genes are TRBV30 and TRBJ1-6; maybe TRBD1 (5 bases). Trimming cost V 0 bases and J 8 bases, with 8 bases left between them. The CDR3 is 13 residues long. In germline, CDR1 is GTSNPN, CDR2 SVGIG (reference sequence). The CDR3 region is CAWSVLGDSPLHF. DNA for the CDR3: TGTGCCTGGAGTGTACTGGGGGATTCACCCCTCCACTTT.

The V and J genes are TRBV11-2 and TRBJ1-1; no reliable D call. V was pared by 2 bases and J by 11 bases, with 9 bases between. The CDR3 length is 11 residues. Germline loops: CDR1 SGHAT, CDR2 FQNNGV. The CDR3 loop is CASSLHLGAFF. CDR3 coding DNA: TGTGCCAGCAGCTTACATCTGGGTGCTTTCTTT.

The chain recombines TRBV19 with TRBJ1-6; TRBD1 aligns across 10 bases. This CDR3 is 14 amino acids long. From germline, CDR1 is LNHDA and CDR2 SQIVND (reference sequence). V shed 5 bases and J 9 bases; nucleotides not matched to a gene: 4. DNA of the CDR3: TGTGCCAGTAGTCACCGGGACAGGGGTTCACCCCTCCACTTT. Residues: CASSHRDRGSPLHF. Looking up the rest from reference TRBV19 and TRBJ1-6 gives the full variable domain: DGGITQSPKYLFRKEGQNVTLSCEQNLNHDAMYWYRQDPGQGLRLIYYSQIVNDFQKGDIAEGYSVSREKKESFPLTVTSAQKNPTAFYLCASSHRDRGSPLHFGNGTRLTVT.

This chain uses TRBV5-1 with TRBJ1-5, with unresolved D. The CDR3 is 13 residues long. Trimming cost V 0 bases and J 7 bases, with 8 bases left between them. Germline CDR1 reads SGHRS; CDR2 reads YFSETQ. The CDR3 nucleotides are TGCGCCAGCAGCTTGGGGTCGGGGCAGCCCCAGCATTTT. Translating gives CASSLGSGQPQHF. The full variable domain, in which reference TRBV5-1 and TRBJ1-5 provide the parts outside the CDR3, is KAGVTQTPRYLIKTRGQQVTLSCSPISGHRSVSWYQQTPGQGLQFLFEYFSETQRNKGNFPGRFSGRQFSNSRSEMNVSTLELGDSALYLCASSLGSGQPQHFGDGTRLSIL.

The CDR3 protein is CASSQGMSGRTDNEQFF. The CDR3 DNA reads TGCGCCAGCAGCCAAGGGATGTCCGGGAGGACCGACAATGAGCAGTTCTTC. The chain carries TRBV4-3 and TRBJ2-1, with 7 bases lining up with TRBD2. This CDR3 region has 17 residues. From germline, CDR1 is LGHNA and CDR2 YSLEER. Germline trimming cut 1 base from V and 5 bases from J; bases unmatched to any gene: 11.

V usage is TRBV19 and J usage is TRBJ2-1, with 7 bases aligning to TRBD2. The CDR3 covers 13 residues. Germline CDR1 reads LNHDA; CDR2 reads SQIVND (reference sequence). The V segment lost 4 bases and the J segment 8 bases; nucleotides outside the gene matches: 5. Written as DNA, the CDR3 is TGTGCCAGTAGTAAGCGGGGAGGGGATGAGCAGTTCTTC. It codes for CASSKRGGDEQFF.

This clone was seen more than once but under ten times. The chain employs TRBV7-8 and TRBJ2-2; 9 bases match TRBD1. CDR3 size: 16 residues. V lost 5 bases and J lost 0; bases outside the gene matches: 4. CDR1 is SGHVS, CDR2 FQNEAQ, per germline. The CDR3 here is CASSNRGPANTGELFF. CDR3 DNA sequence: TGTGCCAGCAGCAACAGGGGGCCAGCGAACACCGGGGAGCTGTTTTTT.

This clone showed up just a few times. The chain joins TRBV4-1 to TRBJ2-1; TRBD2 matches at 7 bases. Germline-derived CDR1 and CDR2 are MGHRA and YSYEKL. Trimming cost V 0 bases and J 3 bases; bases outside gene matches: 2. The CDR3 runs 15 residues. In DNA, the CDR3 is TGCGCCAGCAGCCAAGACCTAGCGGACTACAATGAGCAGTTCTTC. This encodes CASSQDLADYNEQFF.